The 9 T cell receptor beta chains below were found in one sample sequenced in a study of T cells in Graves' hyperthyroidism and ophthalmopathy. RNA transcripts provided the source from which TCR beta CDR3 regions were amplified. First-round RT-PCR targeting the TCR CDR3 was performed with the HTBI primer set. TCRdb passed the multiplex PCR reads through MiXCR, listing each CDR3 protein once. In the table there are hundreds of thousands of distinct CDR3 sequences, around 13% of which are singletons. Source material: blood. Receptor source: a woman aged 18-29 years with Graves' hyperthyroidism.

This clonotype was seen ten or more times. The rearrangement links TRBV20-1 to TRBJ2-1; TRBD2 matches 9 bases. This CDR3 contains 16 residues. Germline values: CDR1 DFQATT, CDR2 SNEGSKA (reference sequence). Unmatched junction bases numbered 14, after V lost 2 bases and J lost 9 bases. The CDR3 DNA follows: TGCAGTGCTAGACGTGCGGGAGGGCCTTTACGGGGTGAGCAGTTCTTC. It encodes CSARRAGGPLRGEQFF.

This clonotype was observed at least ten times. The V gene is TRBV7-2, the J gene TRBJ1-2, with 8 bases aligning to TRBD1. With V trimmed by 5 bases and J by 4 bases, 6 bases remained unmatched. Germline CDR1 SGHTA, CDR2 FQGNSA. The CDR3 length is 14 residues. The CDR3 DNA is TGTGCCAGCAGCCCGCGACAGGGGTTCTATGGCTACACCTTC. Translating it yields CASSPRQGFYGYTF. Full variable domain (outside the CDR3, taken from reference TRBV7-2 and TRBJ1-2): GAGVSQSPSNKVTEKGKDVELRCDPISGHTALYWYRQSLGQGLEFLIYFQGNSAPDKSGLPSDRFSAERTGGSVSTLTIQRTQQEDSAVYLCASSPRQGFYGYTFGSGTRLTVV.

CDR3 DNA: TGTGCCACCACAGACACTCGACTAGCGGAGCAGTACTTC. It translates to CATTDTRLAEQYF. This chain connects TRBV6-1 to TRBJ2-7; TRBD2 matches at 8 bases. This CDR3 comprises 13 residues. The J segment lost 7 bases and the V segment lost 10 bases, leaving 12 bases of the junction unmatched. Germline V lookup: CDR1 MNHNS, CDR2 SASEGT.

This clonotype was recorded at least ten times. The chain uses TRBV18 and TRBJ1-1, with a possible D match to TRBD1 (6 bases). Per the germline V gene, CDR1 is KGHSH and CDR2 is LQKENI. The CDR3 has 15 amino acids. V dropped 0 bases and J dropped 1 base, with 9 bases sitting between them. The CDR3 DNA sequence: TGTGCCAGCTCACCACCGGACAGAAAGAACACTGAAGCTTTCTTT. As protein: CASSPPDRKNTEAFF.

The V and J genes are TRBV4-1 and TRBJ1-1; D unresolved. Per germline, CDR1 MGHRA and CDR2 YSYEKL. V lost 0 bases to trimming and J lost 7 bases, with 12 bases between them. CDR3 length: 14 residues. The CDR3 nucleotides are TGCGCCAGCAGCCAAGATAAAGGGCGGCATGAAGCTTTCTTT. Protein: CASSQDKGRHEAFF.

This clonotype was seen more than once but under ten times. This rearrangement joins TRBV24-1 to TRBJ2-2; 7 nucleotides match TRBD2. The germline CDR1 and CDR2 sequences are KGHDR and SFDVKD. J was trimmed by 3 bases and V by 2 bases; bases with no gene match: 11. The CDR3 runs 18 residues. This CDR3 is CATSDWGDPAGYTGELFF. The CDR3 DNA is TGTGCCACCAGTGATTGGGGGGACCCAGCGGGGTACACCGGGGAGCTGTTTTTT.

This clonotype has a handful of counts. The V call is TRBV4-1, the J call TRBJ1-6; a weak D match, TRBD1 (6 bases). CDR1 and CDR2 from the germline V gene are MGHRA and YSYEKL. This CDR3 spans 16 amino acids. The V and J ends lost 3 bases and 7 bases respectively, with 16 bases between them. Here the CDR3 DNA reads TGCGCCAGCAGCCATATCGGACAGCTCAGAAATTCACCCCTCCACTTT. Residues: CASSHIGQLRNSPLHF.

The chain is built from TRBV28 and TRBJ1-5, with D maybe TRBD1 (6 bases). CDR1 and CDR2 (germline): MDHEN, SYDVKM. The CDR3 covers 16 residues. V was pared by 2 bases and J by 5 bases, with 16 bases between. The CDR3: CASSLRFSRGDQPQHF. DNA for the CDR3: TGTGCCAGCAGTTTACGTTTCTCAAGGGGGGATCAGCCCCAGCATTTT.

The CDR3 loop is CASSPQELDRVNRSAEAFF. The CDR3 DNA reads as TGTGCCAGCTCACCACAAGAACTGGACAGGGTTAACCGTTCCGCTGAAGCTTTCTTT. This chain uses TRBV18 with TRBJ1-1; 8 positions agree with TRBD1. The CDR3 consists of 19 residues. After removal of 1 base from V and 6 bases from J, the junction contained 19 bases not matched to a gene. Germline CDR1 and CDR2: KGHSH and LQKENI.